This is a list of T cell receptor beta chains from one sample in a study of T cells in Graves' hyperthyroidism and ophthalmopathy. Using its own MiXCR run on the multiplex PCR reads, TCRdb lists one record per CDR3 protein. The table includes 550,000 to 650,000 distinct CDR3 sequences, 12% to 15% detected once. What was sequenced was blood. The source of these receptors is a woman in her 40s with Graves' hyperthyroidism. CDR3s include the opening cysteine and the closing phenylalanine or tryptophan. Fields, in order: V gene, D gene, clone size, J gene, CDR3 protein, CDR3 DNA. D genes are given only for firm matches. Size tells how often a clone was seen (once, few, many) or the class of an expanded clone, and some rows leave it out.

TRBV5-1	.	many	TRBJ2-1	CASSFPPGYNEQFF	TGCGCCAGCAGCTTCCCCCCAGGTTACAATGAGCAGTTCTTC
TRBV29-1	TRBD1	few	TRBJ1-2	CSVGTDRGGYGYTF	TGCAGCGTTGGAACCGACAGGGGAGGTTATGGCTACACCTTC
TRBV3-1	TRBD2	many	TRBJ2-7	CASSQDPSGRERDEQYF	TGTGCCAGCAGCCAAGATCCTAGCGGGAGAGAAAGGGACGAGCAGTACTTC
TRBV30	TRBD2	few	TRBJ2-1	CAWTLLAGGGNEQFF	TGTGCCTGGACCCTACTAGCGGGAGGGGGAAATGAGCAGTTCTTC
TRBV2	TRBD2	many	TRBJ2-3	CASSPGLAFTDTQYF	TGTGCCAGCAGTCCGGGACTAGCGTTCACAGATACGCAGTATTTT
TRBV29-1	TRBD2	many	TRBJ2-7	CSVFRLAGGGSEQYF	TGCAGCGTTTTTAGGCTAGCGGGAGGCGGGAGCGAGCAGTACTTC
TRBV6-1	TRBD2	many	TRBJ2-1	CASSGTSGSNPAYNEQFF	TGTGCCAGCAGCGGGACTAGCGGGAGCAACCCAGCCTACAATGAGCAGTTCTTC
TRBV2	.	many	TRBJ2-2	CASTAYGGNTGELFF	TGTGCCAGCACTGCATATGGGGGGAACACCGGGGAGCTGTTTTTT
TRBV3-1	.	.	TRBJ2-2	CASRGAANRSGELFF	TGTGCCAGCCGGGGGGCAGCAAATAGGTCCGGGGAGCTGTTTTTT
TRBV4-1	.	few	TRBJ2-1	CASSQPDWSSYNEQFF	TGCGCCAGCAGCCAACCTGACTGGAGCTCCTACAATGAGCAGTTCTTC
TRBV28	TRBD2	.	TRBJ2-7	CASSPTGTSGTYEQYF	TGTGCCAGCAGTCCCACCGGGACTAGCGGGACCTACGAGCAGTACTTC
TRBV29-1	.	few	TRBJ1-2	CSVASGQRRGYTF	TGCAGCGTGGCCTCGGGACAAAGAAGGGGGTACACCTTC
TRBV29-1	TRBD1	many	TRBJ2-1	CSGASYRGGGYNEQFF	TGCAGCGGCGCTTCGTACAGGGGTGGGGGATACAATGAGCAGTTCTTC
TRBV12-3/TRBV12-4	.	many	TRBJ2-1	CASSFRQGTYNEQFF	TGTGCCAGCAGTTTCCGGCAGGGAACCTACAATGAGCAGTTCTTC
TRBV3-1	.	many	TRBJ1-1	CASSQVAAVWAAEAFF	TGTGCCAGCAGCCAAGTCGCAGCCGTTTGGGCAGCTGAAGCTTTCTTT
TRBV27	.	many	TRBJ1-2	CASSLNGGPYGYTF	TGTGCCAGCAGTCTCAACGGGGGACCCTATGGCTACACCTTC
TRBV7-2	.	.	TRBJ2-2	CASSLFASPNTGELFF	TGTGCCAGCAGCTTATTTGCTAGTCCTAACACCGGGGAGCTGTTTTTT
TRBV28	.	many	TRBJ2-7	CASALGVSYEQYF	TGTGCCAGCGCCCTGGGCGTCTCCTACGAGCAGTACTTC
TRBV20-1	TRBD2	many	TRBJ2-7	CSAREPASGYEQYF	TGCAGTGCTAGAGAGCCGGCTAGCGGCTACGAGCAGTACTTC
TRBV12-5	TRBD1	.	TRBJ1-1	CASGLGQGPLGLSAFF	TGTGCTAGTGGTTTGGGACAGGGACCCTTGGGCTTATCAGCTTTCTTT
TRBV7-9	.	many	TRBJ2-7	CASSSWGAGVYSYEQYF	TGTGCCAGCAGCTCTTGGGGGGCAGGGGTCTACTCCTACGAGCAGTACTTC
TRBV18	TRBD2	many	TRBJ2-7	CASSRGTIYEQYF	TGTGCCAGCTCACGGGGGACTATCTACGAGCAGTACTTC
TRBV3-1	TRBD1	many	TRBJ1-5	CASSQGQGAHQPQHF	TGTGCCAGCAGCCAAGGCCAGGGGGCCCATCAGCCCCAGCATTTT
TRBV6-2/TRBV6-3	.	.	TRBJ2-3	CASRPGGTDTQYF	TGTGCCAGCAGGCCCGGGGGTACAGATACGCAGTATTTT
TRBV14	.	.	TRBJ2-1	CASSYLVTSGNEQFF	TGTGCCAGCAGTTATTTAGTGACTAGTGGCAATGAGCAGTTCTTC
TRBV28	.	many	TRBJ1-1	CASRSTGNTEAFF	TGTGCCAGCAGATCGACAGGGAACACTGAAGCTTTCTTT
TRBV7-2	.	.	TRBJ1-4	CASSSGRQVIEKLFF	TGTGCCAGCAGCTCAGGGAGACAGGTTATTGAAAAACTGTTTTTT
TRBV2	.	many	TRBJ2-2	CASRPDALSTGELFF	TGTGCCAGCAGACCAGACGCATTGAGCACCGGGGAGCTGTTTTTT
TRBV3-1	TRBD2	many	TRBJ2-3	CASSQGTSGTPTADTQYF	TGTGCCAGCAGCCAAGGGACTAGCGGGACCCCGACCGCAGATACGCAGTATTTT
TRBV20-1	TRBD2	many	TRBJ2-1	CSAPGLAGGREQFF	TGCAGTGCCCCGGGACTAGCGGGAGGCCGGGAGCAGTTCTTC
TRBV12-3/TRBV12-4	TRBD2	many	TRBJ2-7	CASSLLAGGTYEQYF	TGTGCCAGCAGTTTATTAGCGGGAGGCACCTACGAGCAGTACTTC